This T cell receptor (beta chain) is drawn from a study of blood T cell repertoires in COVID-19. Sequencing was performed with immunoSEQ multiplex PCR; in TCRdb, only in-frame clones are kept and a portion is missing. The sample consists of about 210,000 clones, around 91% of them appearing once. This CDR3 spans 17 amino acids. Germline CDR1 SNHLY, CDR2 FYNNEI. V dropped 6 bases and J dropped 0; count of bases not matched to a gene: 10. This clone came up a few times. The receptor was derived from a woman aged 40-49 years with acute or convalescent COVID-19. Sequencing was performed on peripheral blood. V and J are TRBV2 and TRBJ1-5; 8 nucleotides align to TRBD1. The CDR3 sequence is CASRRQGLKDSNQPQHF. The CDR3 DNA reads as TGTGCCAGCAGGAGACAGGGGTTGAAAGATAGCAATCAGCCCCAGCATTTT.